A selection of T cell receptor beta chains follows, all from one sample in a study of CD8 T cells in ankylosing spondylitis. MiXCR, run by TCRdb on the 5' RACE reads, gives a single entry per CDR3 protein. The sample holds hundreds of thousands of distinct CDR3 sequences, 12% seen once. Input material: blood, either unsorted or a sorted T cell fraction (not recorded which). Every receptor here comes from a male donor with ankylosing spondylitis. Each CDR3 is given with its conserved first and last residue. D genes are given only for firm matches. A row's size may be missing; if present it is once, few, many or a size class.

>-|TRBJ1-1|13|TRBV2|-
CASMRGSGTEAFF
TGTGCCAGCATGAGGGGCTCAGGGACTGAAGCTTTCTTT
>TRBD1|TRBJ1-1|12|TRBV5-4|few
CASSWDRAEAFF
TGTGCCAGCAGTTGGGACAGGGCTGAAGCTTTCTTT
>-|TRBJ2-2|13|TRBV2|many
CASSGQDTGELFF
TGTGCCAGCAGTGGTCAGGACACCGGGGAGCTGTTTTTT
>-|TRBJ2-1|12|TRBV5-1|-
CASGERGNEQFF
TGCGCCAGCGGGGAAAGGGGAAATGAGCAGTTCTTC
>TRBD1|TRBJ1-2|13|TRBV5-1|few
CAASPGQGYGYTF
TGCGCCGCATCCCCGGGACAGGGGTATGGCTACACCTTC
>-|TRBJ1-1|13|TRBV7-2|few
CASSPQNGGEAFF
TGTGCCAGCAGCCCACAGAACGGGGGGGAAGCTTTCTTT
>-|TRBJ2-5|14|TRBV3-1|few
CASSQKGGMETQYF
TGTGCCAGCAGCCAAAAAGGGGGAATGGAGACCCAGTACTTC
>-|TRBJ2-3|15|TRBV5-1|-
CASSPSTRGTDTQYF
TGCGCCAGCAGCCCCAGTACGCGGGGCACAGATACGCAGTATTTT
>-|TRBJ2-1|16|TRBV11-2|few
CASSLGGQPGHNEQFF
TGTGCCAGCAGCTTAGGAGGACAGCCTGGGCACAATGAGCAGTTCTTC
>TRBD2|TRBJ2-1|16|TRBV5-1|many
CASSLGLAGIYNEQFF
TGCGCCAGCAGCTTGGGACTAGCGGGTATCTACAATGAGCAGTTCTTC
>-|TRBJ1-5|14|TRBV20-1|-
CSARVTQKAQPQHF
TGCAGTGCTAGAGTTACCCAAAAAGCTCAGCCCCAGCATTTT
>-|TRBJ1-5|14|TRBV28|few
CASSPRTGYQPQHF
TGTGCCAGCAGTCCTAGGACCGGGTATCAGCCCCAGCATTTT
>TRBD2|TRBJ2-2|14|TRBV5-1|many
CASSGGSGTGELFF
TGCGCCAGCTCGGGCGGGAGCGGCACCGGGGAGCTGTTTTTT
>TRBD1|TRBJ1-3|17|TRBV7-9|-
CASSPGAGQVSGNTIYF
TGTGCCAGCAGCCCAGGTGCGGGACAGGTCTCTGGAAACACCATATATTTT
>-|TRBJ2-7|16|TRBV7-8|-
CASSPLSGTPTYEQYF
TGTGCCAGCAGCCCCCTGTCCGGGACACCAACCTACGAGCAGTACTTC
>-|TRBJ1-1|13|TRBV11-2|few
CASSSIGMAEAFF
TGTGCCAGCAGCTCCATCGGTATGGCTGAAGCTTTCTTT
>TRBD1|TRBJ1-6|15|TRBV11-2|-
CASNKDRAGNSPLHF
TGTGCCAGCAACAAGGACAGGGCTGGGAATTCACCCCTCCACTTT
>TRBD1|TRBJ1-2|13|TRBV29-1|-
CSVGQGPNYGYTF
TGCAGCGTTGGACAGGGGCCGAACTATGGCTACACCTTC
>-|TRBJ2-6|14|TRBV20-1|-
CSAGLGSGANVLTF
TGCAGTGCTGGCTTAGGCTCTGGGGCCAACGTCCTGACTTTC
>-|TRBJ1-6|15|TRBV7-9|-
CASSPSRDFNSPLHF
TGTGCCAGCAGCCCGAGCCGGGACTTTAATTCACCCCTCCACTTT
>TRBD1|TRBJ2-4|15|TRBV7-2|many
CASSLGTVYNMDLDF
TGTGCCAGCAGCCTCGGGACAGTCTACAATATGGATTTGGACTTC
>TRBD2|TRBJ2-1|15|TRBV14|-
CASSPTSVSYNEQFF
TGTGCCAGCAGCCCTACTAGCGTATCCTACAATGAGCAGTTCTTC
>TRBD2|TRBJ2-1|15|TRBV12-3/TRBV12-4|-
CASSPRTSGSGEQFF
TGTGCCAGCAGTCCCCGGACTAGCGGGAGCGGTGAGCAGTTCTTC
>-|TRBJ2-1|13|TRBV7-7|-
CASSPSTLNEQFF
TGTGCCAGCTCCCCAAGTACTCTCAATGAGCAGTTCTTC
>-|TRBJ1-2|14|TRBV5-6|once
CASSTVDTHYGYTF
TGTGCCAGCAGCACCGTGGACACGCACTATGGCTACACCTTC
>-|TRBJ2-1|14|TRBV3-1|-
CASSPGGGGDEQFF
TGTGCCAGCAGCCCGGGGGGCGGCGGCGATGAGCAGTTCTTC
>-|TRBJ1-1|11|TRBV3-1|many
CASSQGNEAFF
TGTGCCAGCAGCCAAGGCAATGAAGCTTTCTTT
>TRBD2|TRBJ2-2|18|TRBV4-1|-
CASSQDPAGGPRAGELFF
TGCGCCAGCAGCCAAGACCCGGCGGGAGGGCCGAGAGCCGGGGAGCTGTTTTTT
>-|TRBJ2-1|16|TRBV7-9|few
CASTTPLASSYNEQFF
TGTGCCAGCACCACTCCCCTAGCTTCCTCCTACAATGAGCAGTTCTTC
>-|TRBJ1-4|13|TRBV7-2|many
CASSLGGSEKLFF
TGTGCCAGCAGCTTAGGCGGCAGTGAAAAACTGTTTTTT
>-|TRBJ2-2|14|TRBV12-3/TRBV12-4|-
CASCVRGNTGELFF
TGTGCCAGCTGTGTGCGGGGGAACACCGGGGAGCTGTTTTTT
>-|TRBJ2-7|17|TRBV27|few
CASSLYWKGGVPHEQYF
TGTGCCAGCAGTTTATACTGGAAAGGGGGGGTCCCCCACGAGCAGTACTTC
>-|TRBJ2-3|16|TRBV25-1|-
CASSDPHHRGSDTQYF
TGTGCCAGCAGTGACCCCCATCACAGAGGATCGGATACGCAGTATTTT
>-|TRBJ2-1|15|TRBV25-1|few
CASSTSLGNWDEQFF
TGTGCCAGCTCTACAAGTTTGGGGAATTGGGATGAGCAGTTCTTC